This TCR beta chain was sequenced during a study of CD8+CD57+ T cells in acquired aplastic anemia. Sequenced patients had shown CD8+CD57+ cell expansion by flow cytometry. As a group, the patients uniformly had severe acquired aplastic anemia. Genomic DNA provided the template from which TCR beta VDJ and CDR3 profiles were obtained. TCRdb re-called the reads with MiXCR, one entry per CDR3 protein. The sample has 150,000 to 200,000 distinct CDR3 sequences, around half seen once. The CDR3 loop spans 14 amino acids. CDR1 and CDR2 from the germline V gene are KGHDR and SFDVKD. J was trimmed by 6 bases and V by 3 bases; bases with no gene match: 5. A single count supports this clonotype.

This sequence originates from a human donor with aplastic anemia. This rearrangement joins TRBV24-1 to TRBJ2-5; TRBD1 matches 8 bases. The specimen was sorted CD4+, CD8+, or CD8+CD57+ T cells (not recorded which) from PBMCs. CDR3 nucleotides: TGTGCCACCAGTGATCCGGACAGGGATCAGACCCAGTACTTC. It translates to CATSDPDRDQTQYF.